This section outlines one T cell receptor (beta chain) sequence together with its context. The sample comes from a study of blood T cell repertoires in COVID-19. For the study at large: Whether acute or convalescent, the COVID-19 samples came from the United States, Italy and Spain. T cells, B-cell-depleted T cells, or PBMCs provided the cDNA or gDNA that served as material.

Original handling: Reference gene primer amplification gave nucleated cell count estimates. Repertoires were generated with immunoSEQ multiplex PCR, while TCRdb's copy carries only in-frame clones and drops some. V and J calls and clone size come straight from that table; D and trimming were deduced from the DNA. Seen here are 35,000 to 45,000 clones, approximately 90% observed once, and the top ten hold about 2.1%. This CDR3 is 12 amino acids long. V shed 8 bases and J 5 bases; nucleotides not matched to a gene: 5. Germline V CDR1 and CDR2: MNHEY, SMNVEV (reference sequence). The source of this sequence is a human donor in a cohort sampled during active COVID-19. This chain uses TRBV27 with TRBJ2-7, with TRBD1 matching over 8 bases. Sequences were obtained from peripheral blood. The CDR3 loop reads CASRDRTHEQYF. CDR3 bases: TGTGCCAGCCGGGACAGGACCCACGAGCAGTACTTC.